This TCR beta chain was obtained from a study of T cells in tuberculosis. Background on the study: Sequenced TCRs come from CD1B-GMM tetramer-binding T cells.

General study points: The stringent gate may have excluded weak CD1B-GMM tetramer binders.

Only in-frame clones appear in the TCRdb table, and some are missing; sequencing was by immunoSEQ multiplex PCR. The sample lists about 58,000 clones; approximately 88% were seen once. Cells were sorted from thawed PBMC rested overnight and stained with GMM-loaded CD1B tetramer, viability dye and anti-CD3. The CD1B tetramers carried C32 glucose monomycolate purified from Rhodococcus equi. Each donor contributed some 96,000 sorted tetramer-negative cells. V was trimmed by 2 bases and J by 9 bases, leaving 13 bases between them. CDR3 size: 13 residues. The germline CDR1 and CDR2 sequences are SGHDT and YYEEEE.

This TCR came from an adult woman with latent tuberculosis. Sequencing was done on a sample of CD1b-GMM tetramer-negative cells sorted from PBMCs. V gene TRBV5-6 combines with J gene TRBJ2-3; D is possibly TRBD2 (5 bases). The CDR3 reads CASSLPGKVTQYF. The DNA of the CDR3 is TGTGCCAGCAGCTTACCGGGGAAGGTAACGCAGTATTTT.